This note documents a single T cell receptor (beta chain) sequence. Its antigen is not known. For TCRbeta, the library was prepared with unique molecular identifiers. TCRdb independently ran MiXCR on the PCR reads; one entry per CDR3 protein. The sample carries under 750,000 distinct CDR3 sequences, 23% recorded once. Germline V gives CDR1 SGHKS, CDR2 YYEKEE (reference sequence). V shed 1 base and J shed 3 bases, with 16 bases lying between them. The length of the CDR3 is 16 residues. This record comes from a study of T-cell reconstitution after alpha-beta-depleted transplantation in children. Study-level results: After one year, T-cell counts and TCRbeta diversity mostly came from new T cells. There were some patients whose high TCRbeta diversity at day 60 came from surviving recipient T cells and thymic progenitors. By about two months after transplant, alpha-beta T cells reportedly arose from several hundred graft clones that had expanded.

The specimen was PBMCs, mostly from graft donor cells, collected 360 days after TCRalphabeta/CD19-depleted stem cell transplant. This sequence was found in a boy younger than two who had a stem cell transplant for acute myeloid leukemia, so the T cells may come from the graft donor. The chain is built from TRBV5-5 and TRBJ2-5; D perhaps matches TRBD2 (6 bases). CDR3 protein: CASSLIATRSEETQYF. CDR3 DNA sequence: TGTGCCAGCAGCTTGATCGCGACTAGGTCTGAAGAGACCCAGTACTTC.